This T cell receptor beta chain was documented in a study of PD-1 blockade in classical Hodgkin lymphoma. Described time point: cycle 4 day 1 (C4D1), after five to seven weeks of nivolumab. The patients all showed relapse after autologous stem cell transplantation, while their brentuximab vedotin exposure varied. Purified CD4+ T cells were obtained from thawed PBMCs through magnetic negative selection. Patients had relapsed/refractory classical Hodgkin lymphoma with complete response, partial response or progressive disease as best response. Trimming shortened V by 4 bases and J by 5 bases, and 9 bases separated the two germline ends. The CDR3 spans 12 residues. Germline-derived CDR1 and CDR2 are SQVTM and ANQGSEA. Sequenced by immunoSEQ multiplex PCR; TCRdb stores in-frame clones only, minus some. Found here are 25,000 to 35,000 clones, less than 85% of them singletons; the top ten hold 0.45% to 0.7%.

The material was CD4+ T cells from blood, obtained before the fourth cycle of nivolumab. The J gene is TRBJ2-1, the V gene TRBV29-1; D gene uncertain. This clonotype was sampled from a human donor with classical Hodgkin lymphoma. The CDR3 reads CSVGAEDNEQFF. CDR3 bases: TGCAGCGTTGGGGCAGAAGACAATGAGCAGTTCTTC.